This TCR beta chain was captured in a study of early stage breast cancer tumors. This CDR3 comprises 15 residues. V lost 3 bases and J 5 bases, leaving 13 bases between the germline ends. Germline lookup yields CDR1 SGHAT and CDR2 FQNNGV. General study points: Compared with adjacent normal breast, tumors showed 2.5 to 3-fold denser, more clonal T cells.

Blood replicates held 0.5 ug DNA, tumor or normal breast roughly 1.5 ug, two each. The data were produced by immunoSEQ multiplex PCR, yet TCRdb's version contains in-frame clones alone and is incomplete. The sample records about 2,600 clones, less than 70% being singletons. This clone is a singleton in its sample. Its target is unknown. Sampling of the adjacent normal breast tissue occurred roughly 1.8-4.5 cm from the tumor. This receptor was identified in a person in their fifties with breast cancer. Sequencing was performed on normal breast tissue next to the tumor. The J gene is TRBJ2-2, the V gene TRBV11-2; TRBD1 or TRBD2 may be the D gene (5 bases each). The CDR3 is CASSLVPRGTGELFF. The DNA for the CDR3 is TGTGCCAGCAGCTTGGTCCCGAGGGGAACCGGGGAGCTGTTTTTT.